This T cell receptor beta chain derives from a study of shared clonotypes between healthy human individuals. General observations from the study: Naive subsets typically showed greater estimated richness than memory subsets. Approximately 4.6% of naive CD4 clonotypes were common to a handful of donors.

Naive CD8 populations comprised CD45RO-negative cells positively selected for CCR7, excluding terminally differentiated effector memory CD45RA+ cells. Deep level was the assay's run setting. Under the authors' procedure: For the immunoSEQ data, sequences were junction-only without quality scores, so filtering differed. The table came from immunoSEQ multiplex PCR; TCRdb's copy has only in-frame clones and leaves some out. That table supplies the V and J calls and clone size; D and trimming were determined from the DNA. The data hold 1.5 million to 2.5 million clones, with about 95% observed a single time. Germline-derived CDR1 and CDR2 are SGDLS and YYNGEE. V was trimmed by 3 bases and J by 0 bases, leaving 15 bases between them. CDR3 length: 16 amino acids. Comment on this clone: Its cognate antigen is unknown.

This receptor was taken from a man aged 18-30 years in good health. The specimen sequenced was naive CD8+ T cells sorted from blood. The chain has TRBV9 and TRBJ1-1; possible D gene TRBD1, 5 bases. In DNA, the CDR3 is TGTGCCAGCAGCGGATTATCAGGGACCTTGAACACTGAAGCTTTCTTT. The encoded protein is CASSGLSGTLNTEAFF.